A single TCR beta chain is shown here with its context. The clone's antigen remains unknown. Base-call qualities are not available, and no considerably larger clone is one nucleotide away. The immunoSEQ Assay, a bias-controlled multiplex PCR, was used to amplify TCRbeta CDR3 regions from genomic DNA. The authors' analysis ran thus. Within the assay, amplification of reference gene primers was used to estimate how many nucleated cells each sample contained. Sequence reads were collapsed and filtered to measure the absolute abundance of every unique TCRbeta CDR3 rearrangement. For each sample, productive Simpson clonality was calculated by taking the square root of Simpson's diversity index across productive rearrangements. Imported from immuneACCESS, the table was reduced by TCRdb to in-frame sequences with V and J called. These copies leave out some clones; in studies compared against another copy, an unresolved V gene accounts for under half, and the cause of the remainder is not known. V and J calls plus clone size are reproduced from that table; the DNA served to infer D and trimming. In this sample the table shows 200,000 to 300,000 clones, around 88% of which occur a single time. The top ten hold 3.3% of the sample.

The data stem from a study of blood T cell repertoires in COVID-19 (dated by TCRdb to 2018 to 2020). Describing the broader study: Collaborator samples came from the United States, Italy and Spain and covered acute and convalescent phases of COVID-19. The material from the prospective study consisted of cDNA or gDNA derived from T cells, B-cell-depleted T cells, or PBMCs. Deeply sampled blood TCRbeta repertoires from subjects exposed to, actively infected with, or recovered from COVID-19 were included in the dataset. A freely available public database, intended as a resource for researchers studying the immune response to SARS-CoV-2, is where the repertoires were released. Samples came from the ongoing ImmuneRACE study (first 160 participants) plus 1,254 subjects from 6 global collaborators. A de-identified subject ID, COVID-19 status, age in years and sex were almost always included in the sample metadata. Where available, HLA class I and class II types were taken from metadata supplied by the sample provider and were not determined by assay-based typing.

Enrolling through a virtual design, the prospective study's participants ranged in age from roughly 18 to 90 years and lived across about two dozen United States geographic areas. In the prospective study, cohorts were assigned on the basis of participant-reported clinical history obtained from a screening survey and a study questionnaire. In the prospective study, whole blood, serum and a nasopharyngeal or oropharyngeal swab were collected from each participant by mobile phlebotomists. Over a roughly 2-month period, participants in the prospective study had the option of providing additional blood draws and questionnaires. Before DNA extraction, blood samples from the prospective study were shipped at room temperature or frozen. Points the paper makes about the study in general: The quantity of clinical and demographic metadata differed by source and by participant and was supplied without curation.

Including the terminal cysteine and phenylalanine, the CDR3 comprises 16 residues. Only the CDR3 DNA stays, 48 bases, in frame from base 1. From a lookup of the germline V gene, CDR1 and CDR2 are MNHEY and SVGAGI. The trim is 0 bases for V and 5 bases for J, with a gap of 17 bases between the germline ends. The TCR originated in a woman aged 40 to 50 with acute COVID-19. Material: PBMCs or T cells enriched from blood (not recorded which). Recombination joined TRBV6-5 with TRBJ2-7; matching of 5 bases hints at TRBD2 as the D gene. In nucleotides, the sequence is TGTGCCAGCAGTTACTCCCTCGAGGGCCCCTACGACGAGCAGTACTTC. Translation gives CASSYSLEGPYDEQYF.